This is a list of T cell receptor beta chains from one sample in a study of CD8+ T cells in alopecia areata. Using immunoSEQ multiplex PCR, the repertoire was profiled, and TCRdb retains in-frame clones only, with some absent. The table records around 140,000 clones, approximately 90% of them present only once. Sequences were derived from CD8+ T cells sorted from blood, sampled at week 4, from a patient treated with tofacitinib. The receptors stem from a human donor with alopecia areata. Each CDR3 is given with its conserved first and last residue. D genes are given only for firm matches. Where a row states a size, it is once, few, many or the class of an expanded clone; other rows omit it.

V gene: TRBV29-1; CDR3 length: 13; clone size: few; D gene: TRBD1; J gene: TRBJ2-7; CDR3 DNA: TGCAGCGTCGAGGACAGGGAGACCTACGAGCAGTACTTC; CDR3 protein: CSVEDRETYEQYF
V gene: TRBV27; CDR3 length: 16; clone size: .; D gene: .; J gene: TRBJ1-2; CDR3 DNA: TGTGCCAGCAGTCCGACCCGGGACTTACCCCTCTATGGCTACACCTTC; CDR3 protein: CASSPTRDLPLYGYTF
V gene: TRBV27; CDR3 length: 11; clone size: .; D gene: .; J gene: TRBJ2-5; CDR3 DNA: TGTGCCAGCAGTTCCCTTGAGACCCAGTACTTC; CDR3 protein: CASSSLETQYF
V gene: TRBV6-1; CDR3 length: 14; clone size: .; D gene: .; J gene: TRBJ2-3; CDR3 DNA: TGTGCCAGCAGTGAAAGGGTGGGAACAGATACGCAGTATTTT; CDR3 protein: CASSERVGTDTQYF
V gene: TRBV6-1; CDR3 length: 16; clone size: .; D gene: .; J gene: TRBJ1-1; CDR3 DNA: TGTGCCAGCAGCGAAATTACCTTAAGATCGACGGACCCCTTCTTCTTT; CDR3 protein: CASSEITLRSTDPFFF
V gene: TRBV30; CDR3 length: 14; clone size: .; D gene: .; J gene: TRBJ2-7; CDR3 DNA: TGTGCCTGGAGTCCCGGAGATTCCTCCTACGAGCAGTACTTC; CDR3 protein: CAWSPGDSSYEQYF
V gene: TRBV7-8; CDR3 length: 11; clone size: .; D gene: .; J gene: TRBJ2-7; CDR3 DNA: TGTGCCAGCATCGGACAGTACGAGCAGTACTTC; CDR3 protein: CASIGQYEQYF
V gene: TRBV18; CDR3 length: 13; clone size: .; D gene: .; J gene: TRBJ1-1; CDR3 DNA: TGTGCCAGCTCTCCCTTGACAGTCACTGAAGCTTTCTTT; CDR3 protein: CASSPLTVTEAFF
V gene: TRBV27; CDR3 length: 14; clone size: once; D gene: TRBD1; J gene: TRBJ2-1; CDR3 DNA: TGTGCCAGCAGTTTGGGGACAGGGTGGAATGAGCAGTTCTTC; CDR3 protein: CASSLGTGWNEQFF
V gene: TRBV7-2; CDR3 length: 13; clone size: .; D gene: .; J gene: TRBJ2-7; CDR3 DNA: TGTGCCAGCAGCTTAATGGGCGACCACGAGCAGTACTTC; CDR3 protein: CASSLMGDHEQYF
V gene: TRBV19; CDR3 length: 14; clone size: .; D gene: .; J gene: TRBJ2-3; CDR3 DNA: TGTGCCAGTAGTGAGATCGGATTTACAGATACGCAGTATTTT; CDR3 protein: CASSEIGFTDTQYF
V gene: TRBV5-1; CDR3 length: 15; clone size: .; D gene: TRBD2; J gene: TRBJ2-7; CDR3 DNA: TGCGCCAGCAGCACGGGACTAGCGGGAGCCTACGAGCAGTACTTC; CDR3 protein: CASSTGLAGAYEQYF
V gene: TRBV6-5; CDR3 length: 13; clone size: .; D gene: .; J gene: TRBJ2-7; CDR3 DNA: TGTGCCAGCAGTCCCACAAATTCAGGAGAGCAGTACTTC; CDR3 protein: CASSPTNSGEQYF
V gene: TRBV12-5; CDR3 length: 11; clone size: .; D gene: .; J gene: TRBJ1-1; CDR3 DNA: TGTGCTAGCGGGGGTAACGCTGAAGCTTTCTTT; CDR3 protein: CASGGNAEAFF
V gene: TRBV23-1; CDR3 length: 18; clone size: .; D gene: .; J gene: TRBJ1-5; CDR3 DNA: TGCGCCAGCAGTCAATCGGGCGGCAGAGATTATAGCAATCAGCCCCAGCATTTT; CDR3 protein: CASSQSGGRDYSNQPQHF
V gene: TRBV4-2; CDR3 length: 15; clone size: .; D gene: TRBD2; J gene: TRBJ2-4; CDR3 DNA: TGTGCCAGCAGCCAAGGCGGGACTAGCGGAAAGATTCAGTACTTC; CDR3 protein: CASSQGGTSGKIQYF
V gene: TRBV5-4; CDR3 length: 16; clone size: .; D gene: .; J gene: TRBJ2-2; CDR3 DNA: TGTGCCAGCAGCTTAAGAGCGGATCAGAACACCGGGGAGCTGTTTTTT; CDR3 protein: CASSLRADQNTGELFF
V gene: TRBV27; CDR3 length: 14; clone size: .; D gene: TRBD2; J gene: TRBJ2-7; CDR3 DNA: TGTGCCAGCGCTGGAGCGGGAGAGATCTACGAGCAGTACTTC; CDR3 protein: CASAGAGEIYEQYF
V gene: TRBV15; CDR3 length: 13; clone size: .; D gene: TRBD2; J gene: TRBJ2-1; CDR3 DNA: TGTGCCACCAGGACTAGCGGGGAGAATGAGCAGTTCTTC; CDR3 protein: CATRTSGENEQFF
V gene: TRBV29-1; CDR3 length: 14; clone size: .; D gene: .; J gene: TRBJ1-5; CDR3 DNA: TGCAGCGTTGAAGATCCGAATAGCAATCAGCCCCAGCATTTT; CDR3 protein: CSVEDPNSNQPQHF